Listed here is a single T cell receptor beta chain. There is no known antigen for this receptor. No base-level quality is on record; no much larger clone is a single base apart. The sample belongs to a study of T-cell memory formation after mild COVID-19 (dated by TCRdb to the early 2020s). Looking at the study overall: TCR sequence clusters from the two donors were largely donor specific. Longitudinal TCRalpha and TCRbeta repertoire sequencing tracked T-cell clones expanding and contracting after mild COVID-19 in a couple of donors. The cohort was made up of two young adult volunteers, one female and one male, who were previously healthy.

Counted from cysteine to phenylalanine, this CDR3 has 15 amino acids. The kept DNA is CDR3 alone, 45 bases in frame from the first base. Reading the germline V gene gives CDR1 KGHSH and CDR2 LQKENI. The V and J ends are trimmed by 3 bases and 8 bases, leaving 16 bases between them. General findings and caveats noted by the study authors: Balanced CD4/CD8 phenotypes were observed for clones contracting from day 15 to 85, whereas a bias towards CD4+ was observed for a second wave of clones expanding from day 15 to 37. The second-wave clones that peaked on day 37 were not confirmed to be SARS-CoV-2 specific. Some responding clones were detected in pre-infection memory, suggesting pre-existing cross-reactive memory T cells joined the SARS-CoV-2 response. The study included only a couple of mild cases, and larger cohorts that include severe cases with pre-infection samples were judged to be necessary. Contracting CD4+ clones were found mainly in CM and EM memory subsets, while CD8+ clones were enriched in EMRA.

PBMCs were isolated by Ficoll-Paque density gradient centrifugation. Sequencing took place on an Illumina NovaSeq 6000. Using 5'RACE with constant-segment primers, TCRalpha and TCRbeta cDNA libraries were constructed, with sample barcodes and unique molecular identifiers added in the process. Trizol reagent was used to extract RNA from every sample. The libraries were amplified in two PCR steps, and the second step added a second sample barcode and Illumina TruSeq adapters. Libraries were sequenced on an Illumina NovaSeq with 2 x 150 bp paired-end reads. The published analysis was carried out like this. The reads were demultiplexed and collapsed into UMI-guided consensus sequences using migec v1.2.7. Using mixcr v2.1.11, UMI consensuses were aligned to TRA and TRB V and J templates and then assembled into clonotypes. A clonotype was counted as expanded or contracted only when both edgeR and NoisET called the clonotype significant, with the noise models trained on biological replicates. For edgeR calls, a false discovery rate-adjusted p below 0.01 and a log2 fold-change threshold of 1 were applied. As an exploratory analysis of dynamics, PCA with hierarchical clustering was applied to max-normalized trajectories of the 1000 most abundant clonotypes. Each responding clone was given a CD4 or CD8 phenotype based on the CD4+ and CD8+ repertoires, which had been sequenced separately. TCRdb's own reprocessing of the public reads used fastp at Q25 and MiXCR and kept productive beta chains. Each record represents a unique CDR3 protein, reported with the most common genes and DNA among its rows. Here the V and J calls rest on TCRdb's processing, not on the authors' analysis. The sample table shows about 340,000 distinct CDR3 sequences, and about a sixth are seen once. The ten largest clones represent around 22% of the sample.

The sample comprised PBMCs or a T cell subset sorted from them (not recorded which). This sequence was found in a young man who had mild COVID-19 (a few samples of this study predate the infection). The sample titles of this study are shuffled in the database, so cell type and time point are left out; the donor was told from shared clones. This chain joins TRBV18 to TRBJ1-4; the D region possibly corresponds to TRBD1 (5 bases align). The nucleotide sequence reads TGTGCCAGCTCACCGGTCAGGGAATCCCAAGAAAAACTGTTTTTT. This is translated as CASSPVRESQEKLFF.